What follows are 32 T cell receptor beta chains derived from one specimen sequenced in a study of blood T cell repertoires in COVID-19. The assay was immunoSEQ multiplex PCR, and TCRdb's table has in-frame clones only and misses some. The table includes roughly 25,000 clones, about nine tenths detected once. The specimen was peripheral blood. These receptors all come from a man aged 45 to 65 with active COVID-19.

J is TRBJ1-1 and V is TRBV11-2, with D unresolved. Trimming removed 5 bases at V and 5 bases at J, with 9 bases between. Germline CDR1 SGHAT, CDR2 FQNNGV. The CDR3 spans 12 residues. CDR3 coding DNA: TGTGCCAGCAGCCCCGGGTGGACTGAAGCTTTCTTT. As protein: CASSPGWTEAFF.

In nucleotides, the CDR3 is TGCAGCGTAGCTAACAGGGGAGCGGGGGGTAAAAGGTCCTACGAGCAGTACTTC. Protein: CSVANRGAGGKRSYEQYF. The J gene is TRBJ2-7, the V gene TRBV29-1, with 9 bases fitting TRBD2. This CDR3 has 18 residues. V shed 6 bases and J 1 base; nucleotides not matched to a gene: 19. Germline V lookup: CDR1 SQVTM, CDR2 ANQGSEA.

The chain has TRBV23-1 and TRBJ1-4; 7 bases line up with TRBD1. TRBV23-1 is placed among ORFs of uncertain function. V gave up 0 bases and J gave up 0 bases; unmatched junction bases: 10. This CDR3 region has 19 residues. The CDR3 region has the DNA TGCGCCAGCAGTCAATCGAGACAGGGTTTTCCAGCAACTAATGAAAAACTGTTTTTT. The encoded protein is CASSQSRQGFPATNEKLFF.

The chain employs TRBV28 and TRBJ1-2; weak D call: TRBD1 (5 bases). The CDR3 has 14 residues. Trimming shortened V by 1 base and J by 8 bases, and 14 bases separated the two germline ends. CDR1 is MDHEN, CDR2 SYDVKM, per germline. CDR3 coding DNA: TGTGCCAGCAGTTTATCAGGGCCGCAGTTGGGCTACACCTTC. It codes for CASSLSGPQLGYTF.

V and J are TRBV28 and TRBJ1-5; D ambiguous. CDR3 length equals 15 residues. The ends were cut back, 3 bases at V and 3 bases at J, with 12 bases in the middle. Germline V CDR1 and CDR2: MDHEN, SYDVKM. The CDR3 coding sequence is TGTGCCAGCAGTTTCGTCCTCGGTTCCAATCAGCCCCAGCATTTT. Translating gives CASSFVLGSNQPQHF.

Of note for this clone: A junction boundary mismatches the germline segment, possibly from a read error. The genes are TRBV5-1 and TRBJ2-7, with TRBD1 matching 8 bases. The V gene's germline CDR1 is SGHRS and CDR2 YFSETQ. The CDR3 is 14 residues long. The CDR3 sequence: CASSPGQGSHEQYF. The CDR3, as DNA: TGCGCCAGCAGCCCCGGACAGGGCTCCCACGAGCAGTACTTC.

This clone turned up a few times. Mismatch with germline at one junction end may stem from a read error. The chain is built from TRBV27 and TRBJ2-7, with 11 bases lining up with TRBD1. The germline V gene encodes CDR1 MNHEY and CDR2 SMNVEV (reference sequence). CDR3 size: 13 residues. This chain's CDR3 is CASSPTDRGLPDF. The CDR3 DNA reads as TGTGCCAGCAGTCCCACGGACAGGGGGCTCCCTGACTTC.

This chain uses TRBV7-9 with TRBJ1-4, with 10 bases that match TRBD1. This CDR3 contains 14 residues. Germline V gene sequence: CDR1 SEHNR, CDR2 FQNEAQ (reference sequence). After removal of 6 bases from V and 8 bases from J, the junction contained 6 bases not matched to a gene. The CDR3 here is CASSPRDRGEKLFF. The CDR3, as DNA: TGTGCCAGCAGTCCCCGGGACAGGGGAGAAAAACTGTTTTTT.

V is TRBV29-1 and J is TRBJ1-2; 9 bases agree with TRBD1. Germline V CDR1 and CDR2: SQVTM, ANQGSEA. The CDR3 runs 14 residues. The V gene end was trimmed by 5 bases and the J gene end by 6 bases; junction bases not matched to a gene: 10. The CDR3, as DNA: TGCAGCGTTCACCCGGGACAGGGTTTCGATGGCTACACCTTC. Its translation: CSVHPGQGFDGYTF.

The chain joins TRBV15 to TRBJ2-1; 7 bases agree with TRBD2. With V trimmed by 3 bases and J by 2 bases, 22 bases remained unmatched. The CDR3 runs to 21 residues. The V gene's germline CDR1 is LNHNV and CDR2 YYDKDF (reference sequence). The CDR3 spells CATSSLPEERGKSSPYNEQFF. As DNA, the CDR3 is TGTGCCACCAGCAGCCTCCCGGAGGAGCGGGGCAAAAGTTCGCCCTACAATGAGCAGTTCTTC.

The chain has TRBV6-4 and TRBJ2-3; D possibly corresponds to TRBD2 (5 bases). This CDR3 comprises 16 residues. The V gene's germline CDR1 is MRHNA and CDR2 SNTAGT. V was shortened by 2 bases and J by 5 bases, with 17 bases between the two germline ends. The CDR3 sequence: CASSDVGGRRRDTQYF. The CDR3 DNA is TGTGCCAGCAGTGACGTAGGCGGGCGCAGGAGAGATACGCAGTATTTT.

The chain has TRBV12-3 or TRBV12-4 and TRBJ2-6, with D unresolved. V was trimmed by 7 bases and J by 4 bases, leaving 5 bases between them. The CDR3 sequence is 12 residues long. The CDR3 sequence is CASKLGANVLTF. DNA of the CDR3: TGTGCCAGCAAGCTGGGGGCCAACGTCCTGACTTTC.

The table lists this clone with a count of one. This rearrangement joins TRBV2 to TRBJ2-3; 9 nucleotides line up with TRBD2. Germline trimming cut 3 bases from V and 2 bases from J; bases unmatched to any gene: 3. The germline CDR1 and CDR2 sequences are SNHLY and FYNNEI. The CDR3 consists of 15 residues. In DNA form, the CDR3 reads TGTGCCAGCAGTGATGGCGGGGGGGCCACAGATACGCAGTATTTT. This translates into CASSDGGGATDTQYF. The full variable domain, completed using reference TRBV2 and TRBJ2-3, is EPEVTQTPSHQVTQMGQEVILRCVPISNHLYFYWYRQILGQKVEFLVSFYNNEISEKSEIFDDQFSVERPDGSNFTLKIRSTKLEDSAMYFCASSDGGGATDTQYFGPGTRLTVL.

The rearrangement uses TRBV10-2 and TRBJ2-7; D unresolved. Trimming stripped 6 bases from V and 5 bases from J, with 20 bases between. Germline assignment: CDR1 WSHSY and CDR2 SAAADI. The CDR3 spans 15 residues. This chain's CDR3 is CASSPPPSARHEQYV. CDR3 DNA: TGCGCCAGCAGCCCCCCCCCGTCAGCTAGGCACGAGCAGTACGTC.

Concerning this clone itself: One end of the junction fails to match germline, which may point to a read error. V gene TRBV7-2 combines with J gene TRBJ2-3, with a tentative D call TRBD2 (5 bases). The CDR3 sequence is 14 residues long. Germline V CDR1 and CDR2: SGHTA, FQGNSA. The CDR3 DNA is TGTGCCAGCAGCCCCGGACTTGTGCGCCCCGCAAGCATATGG. Translating gives CASSPGLVRPASIW.

In its sample, this clone was seen once. This chain connects TRBV7-9 to TRBJ1-2; TRBD1 might be the D (5 bases). With 1 base removed from V and 2 bases from J, the gap between germline ends came to 11 bases. Germline V gene lookup returns CDR1 SEHNR and CDR2 FQNEAQ (reference sequence). The CDR3 consists of 15 residues. The CDR3, as DNA: TGTGCCAGCAGCTTAGAGGAGGGGCCGAACTATGGCTACACCTTC. It encodes CASSLEEGPNYGYTF.

CDR3 residues: CASSLGVGGGAFNEQFF. In DNA form, the CDR3 reads TGTGCCAGCAGCTTAGGGGTTGGCGGGGGGGCGTTTAATGAGCAGTTCTTC. The V call is TRBV11-2, the J call TRBJ2-1; TRBD2 matches at 9 bases. The trim removed 1 base at V and 7 bases at J, leaving 11 bases unmatched. CDR3 length: 17 residues. From germline, CDR1 is SGHAT and CDR2 FQNNGV.

The chain employs TRBV7-8 and TRBJ2-1; TRBD2 agrees at 11 bases. The trim removed 5 bases at V and 9 bases at J, leaving 12 bases unmatched. Germline CDR1 and CDR2: SGHVS and FQNEAQ. This CDR3 has 16 residues. CDR3 nucleotides: TGTGCCAGCAGCAGTCAGGGACTAGCGGTGGGGGGTGAGCAGTTCTTC. Amino acid sequence: CASSSQGLAVGGEQFF.

Only a few counts were recorded for this clone. The chain couples TRBV4-2 to TRBJ1-5; no reliable D call. The germline V gene encodes CDR1 LGHNA and CDR2 YNFKEQ. Trimming took off 3 bases at V and 9 bases at J, with 12 bases between the two ends. The CDR3 runs 13 residues. The CDR3 loop reads CASSQARGGPQHF. Written as DNA, the CDR3 is TGTGCCAGCAGCCAGGCCCGCGGTGGGCCCCAGCATTTT.

This rearrangement joins TRBV3-1 (or the pseudogene TRBV3-2) to TRBJ1-1, with 8 bases lining up with TRBD1. The CDR3 is 15 amino acids. Germline assignment: CDR1 LGHDT and CDR2 YNNKEL (reference sequence). The V segment lost 4 bases and the J segment 7 bases; nucleotides outside the gene matches: 11. CDR3 region: CASSPRTGSEGEAFF. CDR3 DNA: TGTGCCAGCAGCCCCCGGACAGGGAGTGAGGGTGAAGCTTTCTTT.

The chain combines TRBV7-2 with TRBJ2-2, with D possibly matching TRBD1 (5 bases). CDR3 length equals 15 residues. The germline V and J ends were trimmed by 8 bases and 4 bases, with 17 bases remaining between them. Germline loops: CDR1 SGHTA, CDR2 FQGNSA. The CDR3: CASGQVGASTGELFF. DNA for the CDR3: TGTGCCAGCGGTCAAGTTGGGGCATCCACCGGGGAGCTGTTTTTT.

This clone appeared once. This chain connects TRBV6-5 to TRBJ2-3; TRBD2 aligns across 8 bases. The ends lost 0 bases at V and 4 bases at J; junction bases unmatched: 6. The length of the CDR3 is 16 residues. The germline CDR1 and CDR2 sequences are MNHEY and SVGAGI. The CDR3 loop is CASSYSSGRGPDTQYF. As DNA, the CDR3 is TGTGCCAGCAGTTACTCTTCCGGGAGGGGACCAGATACGCAGTATTTT.

This clone appeared once. J is TRBJ2-7 and V is TRBV7-9; maybe TRBD2 (6 bases). V was cut by 1 base and J by 2 bases, with 9 bases left in between. Germline assignment: CDR1 SEHNR and CDR2 FQNEAQ (reference sequence). The CDR3 is 14 amino acids. The CDR3 DNA reads TGTGCCAGCAGCTTAGGTAGCGGCGCCTACGAGCAGTACTTC. Translation: CASSLGSGAYEQYF. The variable domain in full, with the rest retrieved from reference TRBV7-9 and TRBJ2-7, is DTGVSQNPRHKITKRGQNVTFRCDPISEHNRLYWYRQTLGQGPEFLTYFQNEAQLEKSRLLSDRFSAERPKGSFSTLEIQRTEQGDSAMYLCASSLGSGAYEQYFGPGTRLTVT.

The gene calls are TRBV5-5 and TRBJ2-7; unclear D gene. Germline values: CDR1 SGHKS, CDR2 YYEKEE (reference sequence). The CDR3 extends over 14 amino acids. With 2 bases removed from V and 3 bases from J, the gap between germline ends came to 12 bases. The CDR3 is CASSFSIGGYEQYF. The CDR3, as DNA: TGTGCCAGCAGCTTTTCGATCGGTGGCTACGAGCAGTACTTC.

The chain is built from TRBV5-4 and TRBJ2-3; D unresolved. The CDR3 is 12 residues long. Trimming stripped 4 bases from V and 9 bases from J, with 12 bases between. Germline V gene lookup returns CDR1 SGHNT and CDR2 YYREEE (reference sequence). The CDR3 bases are TGTGCCAGCAGCCCCTCAAGGAGAACGCAGTATTTT. This encodes CASSPSRRTQYF. The full variable domain, its missing parts supplied by reference TRBV5-4 and TRBJ2-3, is ETGVTQSPTHLIKTRGQQVTLRCSSQSGHNTVSWYQQALGQGPQFIFQYYREEENGRGNFPPRFSGLQFPNYSSELNVNALELDDSALYLCASSPSRRTQYFGPGTRLTVL.

The gene calls are TRBV7-6 and TRBJ1-6, with 10 positions matching TRBD1. The J segment lost 7 bases and the V segment lost 6 bases, leaving 6 bases of the junction unmatched. Looked up from germline, CDR1 is SGHVS and CDR2 is FNYEAQ. The CDR3 runs 15 residues. The CDR3 sequence is CASRSGTGANSPLHF. CDR3 nucleotide sequence: TGTGCCAGCAGGTCCGGGACAGGGGCAAATTCACCCCTCCACTTT.

The J gene is TRBJ2-1, the V gene TRBV27; 10 positions agree with TRBD2. The CDR3 length is 17 residues. The V segment lost 5 bases and the J segment 9 bases; nucleotides outside the gene matches: 16. Germline V gene lookup returns CDR1 MNHEY and CDR2 SMNVEV (reference sequence). CDR3 DNA: TGTGCCAGCAGTCTCGCTCCTGGGACTAGCGTCAAACGTGAGCAGTTCTTC. It yields the protein CASSLAPGTSVKREQFF.

The CDR3 DNA sequence: TGCGCCAGCAGCACTAGCCAGGGGGAGAACACTGAAGCTTTCTTT. Its translation: CASSTSQGENTEAFF. This chain joins TRBV4-1 and TRBJ1-1; 7 positions match TRBD1. Germline CDR1 and CDR2: MGHRA and YSYEKL. Trimming removed 5 bases from V and 1 base from J; junction bases left unmatched: 7. There are 15 residues in the CDR3.

This clone was recorded a few times. The chain uses TRBV12-3 or TRBV12-4 and TRBJ2-1, with D uncertain. Between the trimmed V and J ends, which lost 6 bases and 4 bases, there was a span of 10 bases. The CDR3 is 13 amino acids. The CDR3 nucleotides read TGTGCCAGCAGCTCCCTGGAGTACAATGAGCAGTTCTTC. Protein: CASSSLEYNEQFF.

V usage is TRBV7-9 and J usage is TRBJ1-6; D unresolved. CDR1 and CDR2 from the germline V gene are SEHNR and FQNEAQ (reference sequence). With 1 base removed from V and 7 bases from J, the gap between germline ends came to 11 bases. The CDR3 length is 15 residues. DNA of the CDR3: TGTGCCAGCAGCTTAGACGAGGAGTGGAATTCACCCCTCCACTTT. Its protein is CASSLDEEWNSPLHF.

This clone came up once. The chain uses TRBV7-2 and TRBJ2-7; 8 nucleotides align to TRBD1. The CDR3 is 14 amino acids. CDR1 and CDR2 from the germline V gene are SGHTA and FQGNSA. V trimming: 4 bases; J trimming: 3 bases; junction bases outside the gene matches: 5. The CDR3 DNA reads as TGTGCCAGCAGCTCCGGAACAGGGGGCTACGAGCAGTACGTC. It translates to CASSSGTGGYEQYV.

The chain uses TRBV21-1 and TRBJ1-6; the table assigns TRBD1, which was not confirmed against the DNA. TRBV21-1 is marked as a pseudogene. The CDR3 covers 13 residues. The DNA for the CDR3 is TGTGCCAGCAGCAAGGGCAGGGGTTCACCCCTCCACTTT. Its translation is CASSKGRGSPLHF.